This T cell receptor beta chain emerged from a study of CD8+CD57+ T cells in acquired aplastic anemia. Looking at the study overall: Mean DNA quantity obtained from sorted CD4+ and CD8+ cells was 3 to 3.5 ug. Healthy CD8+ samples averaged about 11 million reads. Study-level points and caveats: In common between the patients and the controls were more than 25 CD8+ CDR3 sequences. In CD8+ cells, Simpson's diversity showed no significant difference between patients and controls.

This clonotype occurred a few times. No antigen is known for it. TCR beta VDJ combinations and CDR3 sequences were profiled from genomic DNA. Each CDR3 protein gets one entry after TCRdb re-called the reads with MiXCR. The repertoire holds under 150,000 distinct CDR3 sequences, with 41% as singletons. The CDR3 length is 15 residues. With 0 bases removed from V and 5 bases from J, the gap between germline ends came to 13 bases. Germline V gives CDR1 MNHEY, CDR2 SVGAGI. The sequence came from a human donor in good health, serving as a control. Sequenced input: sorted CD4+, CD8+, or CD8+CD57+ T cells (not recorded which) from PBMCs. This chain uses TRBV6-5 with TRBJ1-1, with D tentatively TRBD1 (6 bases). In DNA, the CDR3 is TGTGCCAGCAGTTACTCGGGCAGGGGAGGGACTGAAGCTTTCTTT. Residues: CASSYSGRGGTEAFF.